Detailed here is one T cell receptor (beta chain). These data are taken from a study of shared clonotypes between healthy human individuals. Study context: Researchers assigned three CD4 naive, three CD4 memory, two CD8 naive and one CD8 memory plate to each donor.

Germline trimming cut 5 bases from V and 2 bases from J; bases unmatched to any gene: 4. This CDR3 region has 15 residues. Germline CDR1 reads SNHLY; CDR2 reads FYNNEI. Researchers ran the assay at a deep level. The assay was immunoSEQ multiplex PCR, and TCRdb's table has in-frame clones only and misses some. The repertoire includes a few million clones, approximately 96% of them detected once, and more than 0.1% sits in the top ten. V gene TRBV2 combines with J gene TRBJ1-5, with TRBD1 identical over 9 bases. The material sequenced was naive CD4+ T cells sorted from blood. The subset denotes: CD45RA+ positively selected. The TCR comes from a young man in good health. The CDR3 DNA is TGTGCCAGCAGTATACAGGGGGCAGGCAATCAGCCCCAGCATTTT. As protein: CASSIQGAGNQPQHF.